This T cell receptor beta chain was documented in a study of Graves' ophthalmopathy and Graves' hyperthyroidism. The overall study: Specimen type is peripheral blood, obtained at initial diagnosis before any treatment.

Reliance was placed on clinical symptoms, serum thyroxine, TRAb, thyroid ultrasound and orbital computed tomography for diagnosis. About this clonotype: A much bigger clone sits one base away, suggesting this may be a read error.

With 0 bases clipped from V and 6 bases from J, the junction kept 4 bases outside the gene matches. Germline V gene data show CDR1 as SGDLS and CDR2 as YYNGEE. The CDR3 is 14 amino acids. RNA transcripts served as template for amplifying TCR beta CDR3 sequences. Investigators did first-round RT-PCR with HTBI primers, then second-round multiplex PCR. Using its own MiXCR run on the multiplex PCR reads, TCRdb lists one record per CDR3 protein. The sample includes hundreds of thousands of distinct CDR3 sequences, 35% to 50% seen only once; the top ten take 3% to 4%. The sequence was collected from an adult man with Graves' ophthalmopathy. The rearrangement joins TRBV9 to TRBJ1-1; 8 positions match TRBD1. The material sequenced was peripheral blood. The CDR3 reads CASSVAGGYAEAFF. The DNA for the CDR3 is TGTGCCAGCAGCGTAGCAGGGGGCTATGCTGAAGCTTTCTTT.